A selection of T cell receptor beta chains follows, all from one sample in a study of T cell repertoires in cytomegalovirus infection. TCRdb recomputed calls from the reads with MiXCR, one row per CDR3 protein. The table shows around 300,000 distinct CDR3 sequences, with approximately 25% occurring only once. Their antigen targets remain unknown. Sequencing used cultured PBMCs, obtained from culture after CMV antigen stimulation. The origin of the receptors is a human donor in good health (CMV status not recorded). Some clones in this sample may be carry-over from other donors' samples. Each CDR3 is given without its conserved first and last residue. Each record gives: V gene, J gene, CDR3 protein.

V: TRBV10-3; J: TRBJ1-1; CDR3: AITPGFGYTEAF
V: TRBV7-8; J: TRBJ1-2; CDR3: ASSLLAVSNYGYT
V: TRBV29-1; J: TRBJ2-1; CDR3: SVGTRVGQGAYNEQF
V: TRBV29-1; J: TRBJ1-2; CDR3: SVGGQGYGYT
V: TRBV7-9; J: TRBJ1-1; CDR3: ASSSRTGKAF
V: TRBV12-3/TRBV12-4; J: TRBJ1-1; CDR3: ASSPQGWGTEAF
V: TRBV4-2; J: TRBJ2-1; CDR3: ASRVSSWTSGLYEQF
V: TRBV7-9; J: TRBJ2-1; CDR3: ASSLFHYTKSRNEQF
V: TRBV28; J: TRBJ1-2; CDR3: ASSFRGLIYGYT
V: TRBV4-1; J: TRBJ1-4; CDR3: ASSRPQGSNEKLF
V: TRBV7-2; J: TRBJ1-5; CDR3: ASTKGGGGGNQPQH
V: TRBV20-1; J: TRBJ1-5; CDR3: SAREQGNQPQH
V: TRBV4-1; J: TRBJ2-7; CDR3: ASSQDYDGHYNSYEQY
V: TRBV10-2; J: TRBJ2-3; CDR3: ASSDSRAVPMDTQY
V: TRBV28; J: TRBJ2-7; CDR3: ASTPVLEVTYEQY
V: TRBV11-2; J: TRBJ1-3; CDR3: ASSPGWYRNTIY
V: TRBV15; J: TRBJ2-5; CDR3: ATSRDGAGYQETQY
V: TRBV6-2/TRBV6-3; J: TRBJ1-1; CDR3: ASTHSRGRNTEAF
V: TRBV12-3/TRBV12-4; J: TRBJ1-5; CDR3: ASSPRDPNQPQH
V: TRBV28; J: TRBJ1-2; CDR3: ASTQLAGGSGYT
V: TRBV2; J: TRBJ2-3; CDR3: ASSERGLLTDTQY
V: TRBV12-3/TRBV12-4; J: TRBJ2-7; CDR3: ASSLRGIYEQY
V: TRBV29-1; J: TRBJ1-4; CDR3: SVEEGTGGPTNEKLF
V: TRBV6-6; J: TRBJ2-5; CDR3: ASGGQGTETQY
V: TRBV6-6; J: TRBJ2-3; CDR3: ASTPGTDTQY
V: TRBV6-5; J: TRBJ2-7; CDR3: ASSYSTPSGLAASYEQY
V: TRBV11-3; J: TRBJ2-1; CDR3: ASTLGVAVGNEQF
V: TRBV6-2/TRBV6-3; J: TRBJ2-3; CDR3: ASRISGSGTDTQY